This record covers a single TCR beta chain. The protocol was immunoSEQ multiplex PCR, while the TCRdb copy is restricted to in-frame clones and leaves out a portion. Counted here are more than 150,000 clones, approximately 84% occurring once; the ten biggest clones make up roughly 13%. This entry is derived from a study of blood T cell repertoires in COVID-19. Per germline, CDR1 SGHTA and CDR2 FQGTGA. This CDR3 comprises 16 residues. V shed 5 bases and J 2 bases; nucleotides not matched to a gene: 6. This TCR was recovered from a man between 18 and 35 years old with active or convalescent COVID-19. Sequenced sample: peripheral blood. This chain joins TRBV7-3 and TRBJ2-3; 11 nucleotides align to TRBD2. CDR3 region: CASSRGTSGTTDTQYF. The DNA of the CDR3 is TGTGCCAGCAGCCGGGGGACTAGCGGTACCACAGATACGCAGTATTTT.